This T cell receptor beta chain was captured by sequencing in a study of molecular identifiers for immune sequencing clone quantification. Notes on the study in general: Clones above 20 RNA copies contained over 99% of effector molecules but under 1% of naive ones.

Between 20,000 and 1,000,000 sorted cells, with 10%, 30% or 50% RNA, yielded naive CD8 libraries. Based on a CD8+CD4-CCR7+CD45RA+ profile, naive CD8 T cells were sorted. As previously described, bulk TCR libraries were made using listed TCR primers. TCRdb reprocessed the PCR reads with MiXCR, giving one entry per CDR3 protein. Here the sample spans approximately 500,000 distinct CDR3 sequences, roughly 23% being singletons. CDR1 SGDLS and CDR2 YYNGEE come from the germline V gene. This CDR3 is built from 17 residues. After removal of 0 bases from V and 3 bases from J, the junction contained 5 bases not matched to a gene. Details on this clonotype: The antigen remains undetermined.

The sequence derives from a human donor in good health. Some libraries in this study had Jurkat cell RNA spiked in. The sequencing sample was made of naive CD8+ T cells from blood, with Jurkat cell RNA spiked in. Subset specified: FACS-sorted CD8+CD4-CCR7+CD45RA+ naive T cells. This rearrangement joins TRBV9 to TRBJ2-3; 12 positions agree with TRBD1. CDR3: CASSVEGTGGFTDTQYF. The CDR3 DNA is TGTGCCAGCAGCGTAGAAGGGACAGGGGGCTTTACAGATACGCAGTATTTT.